This entry features one TCR beta chain sequence. V lost 4 bases and J lost 0, with 12 bases in between. Germline V gene lookup returns CDR1 SGDLS and CDR2 YYNGEE. The CDR3 has 15 amino acids. These data come from a study of blood T cell repertoires in COVID-19. Whole-study context: Sites across the United States, Italy and Spain contributed samples from acute and convalescent COVID-19.

TCRdb keeps only in-frame clones here, not all; method: immunoSEQ multiplex PCR. The sample shows 120,000 or so clones, roughly 88% of them seen only once. This sequence was found in a woman older than 75 with acute or convalescent COVID-19. The sample was peripheral blood. The genes are TRBV9 and TRBJ2-3; the D gene is possibly TRBD1 (5 bases). As DNA, the CDR3 is TGTGCCAGCAGCCCCGGCCCAGGGAGCACAGATACGCAGTATTTT. It translates to CASSPGPGSTDTQYF.